This T cell receptor (beta chain) was captured by sequencing in a study of blood T cells in healthy people across ages. The CDR3 contains 15 residues. Trimming removed 6 bases at V and 1 base at J, with 15 bases between. The germline CDR1 and CDR2 sequences are LGHNA and YSLEER. Findings and limits, study-wide: Age showed a roughly linear inverse relationship with TCR beta diversity per million T cells.

There are a few counts of this clonotype. Its antigen is still unknown. With a J-beta primer mix and a sample-barcoded 5' primer, a second PCR ran roughly 6 to 12 cycles. In TCRdb, the 5' RACE reads were re-called with MiXCR into one record per CDR3 protein. The top ten clones hold under 15% of a sample with about 1.1 million distinct CDR3 sequences, roughly two fifths of them seen once. This chain uses TRBV4-3 with TRBJ1-1; no clear D. This receptor was taken from a man aged 18 to 30 in good health. Sequencing was performed on blood. The CDR3 DNA is TGCGCCAGCAGTAACGGGGTGGGCAGGAACACTGAAGCTTTCTTT. Residues: CASSNGVGRNTEAFF.